This T cell receptor beta chain stems from a study of chemoradiotherapy in HPV16-positive cancers. Study overall: Candidate HPV-specific clones and shared TCR motifs came from a couple of HPV16-positive patients. Study-level points and caveats: In HPV16-positive patients, HPV-responsive T-cell expansion tracked better recurrence-free survival.

Repeated repertoire sampling spanned the course of chemoradiotherapy. Clones were read by immunoSEQ multiplex PCR, and TCRdb kept only the in-frame ones, dropping some. The sample lists tens of thousands of clones; around 87% were seen once. Trimming took 5 bases from V and 0 from J, leaving 15 bases between them. Germline V gives CDR1 SEHNR, CDR2 FQNEAQ (reference sequence). CDR3 length equals 16 residues. With regard to this clone: Its cognate antigen is unknown.

This material consisted of blood, taken from a patient who underwent chemoradiotherapy. The chain links TRBV7-9 to TRBJ2-3; D possibly matches TRBD1 or TRBD2 (7 bases each). This TCR was sampled from a human donor with HPV-associated anogenital cancer. Here the CDR3 DNA reads TGTGCCAGCAGCCCCTTCAGGGGGGGAAGCACAGATACGCAGTATTTT. Amino acids: CASSPFRGGSTDTQYF.